This is a list of T cell receptor beta chains from one sample in a study of T cell repertoires in cytomegalovirus infection. Antigens for these TCRs are unknown. TCRdb redid the calling of the reads with MiXCR, one entry per CDR3 protein. The sample lists some 800,000 distinct CDR3 sequences; about 30% were seen once. Specimen: cultured CD8+ T cells from PBMCs, collected from culture after CMV antigen stimulation. The receptors shown here come from a human donor in good health (CMV status not recorded). Some clones in this sample may be carry-over from other donors' samples. Both conserved end residues are part of each CDR3. D genes are given only for firm matches. The size entry is marked missing in some rows and otherwise reads once, few, many or a size class.

cdr3_nt | cdr3_aa | v_call | clone_size | j_call | d_call
TGTGCCAGCAGCTTGGGGACAGCATATCGGCAGCCCCAGCATTTT | CASSLGTAYRQPQHF | TRBV7-8 | many | TRBJ1-5 | TRBD1
TGCGCCAGCAGCCAAGAGTTTTGGGCAGTCAGAAATTCACCCCTCCACTTT | CASSQEFWAVRNSPLHF | TRBV4-3 | many | TRBJ1-6 | -
TGTGCCAGCAGCCAAGGAGTGGACCCACCCTATGGCTACACCTTC | CASSQGVDPPYGYTF | TRBV14 | - | TRBJ1-2 | -
TGTGCCAGCAGCTCGACAGGGGGCCGATTTCAGCCCCAGCATTTT | CASSSTGGRFQPQHF | TRBV7-2 | few | TRBJ1-5 | TRBD1
TGCGCCAGCAGCCAAGAAGTGGGACAAATCACAGATACGCAGTATTTT | CASSQEVGQITDTQYF | TRBV4-1 | few | TRBJ2-3 | -
TGTGCCAGCAGTGTACGAAGCGGGGGGGACCCCCTCAGTTACTTC | CASSVRSGGDPLSYF | TRBV6-1 | - | TRBJ2-4 | TRBD2
TGTGCCAGCAGCCGCGCCCAGGCAAATGGCTACACCTTC | CASSRAQANGYTF | TRBV6-2/TRBV6-3 | - | TRBJ1-2 | -
TGTGCCAGTAGTACGAGCGGGGGGAACAATGAGCAGTTCTTC | CASSTSGGNNEQFF | TRBV19 | - | TRBJ2-1 | TRBD2
TGTGCCAGCAGCCAAGACCGACTAGCGGGGGGCGGGGAGCAGTTCTTC | CASSQDRLAGGGEQFF | TRBV14 | - | TRBJ2-1 | TRBD2
TGTGCCAGCAGCGTAGTTAGCGCAGATACGCAGTATTTT | CASSVVSADTQYF | TRBV9 | - | TRBJ2-3 | -
TGTGCCAGCAGCCAAGATAGGGTCGGGACTCTCCGAGATACGCAGTATTTT | CASSQDRVGTLRDTQYF | TRBV4-2 | few | TRBJ2-3 | -
TGTGCCAGCAGTTCCGCCGGGACAGGGATGGCCGGGGAGCTGTTTTTT | CASSSAGTGMAGELFF | TRBV12-3/TRBV12-4 | - | TRBJ2-2 | TRBD1
TGTGCCAGCAGCTTAGTTGTAGGGGGCAATAGCAATCAGCCCCAGCATTTT | CASSLVVGGNSNQPQHF | TRBV7-8 | many | TRBJ1-5 | TRBD1
TGTGCCAGTAGTCCTCAGGACCCCGGACGATTTAATTACGAGCAGTACTTC | CASSPQDPGRFNYEQYF | TRBV19 | few | TRBJ2-7 | -
TGTGCCAGCAGTTTGGGGTCCCAGGTTGCGGCTTTCTTT | CASSLGSQVAAFF | TRBV12-3/TRBV12-4 | few | TRBJ1-1 | -
TGCGCCAGCAGCCAGGGACAGGGGGATATTGGCTATGGCTACACCTTC | CASSQGQGDIGYGYTF | TRBV4-1 | - | TRBJ1-2 | TRBD1
TGTGCCAGCAGCTTAAAATTGTTGGGGGCCGGTGATACGCAGTATTTT | CASSLKLLGAGDTQYF | TRBV7-2 | many | TRBJ2-3 | -
TGTGCCAGCAGCCCCAAATCGGGACAGGGATATGAGCAGTACTTC | CASSPKSGQGYEQYF | TRBV7-9 | many | TRBJ2-7 | TRBD1
TGTGCCAGTAGTATAGGTTCAAGCGATGGCTACACCTTC | CASSIGSSDGYTF | TRBV19 | - | TRBJ1-2 | -
TGTGCCAGCAGCTTCGAAGGGGGTGACACTGAAGCTTTCTTT | CASSFEGGDTEAFF | TRBV7-9 | few | TRBJ1-1 | -
TGTGCCAGTATCTCCCGGGCGGGGGGCACAGATACGCAGTATTTT | CASISRAGGTDTQYF | TRBV19 | - | TRBJ2-3 | TRBD2
TGTGCCAGCAGTTGGAAACTAGCGGGACCCCCTAATGAGCAGTTCTTC | CASSWKLAGPPNEQFF | TRBV27 | few | TRBJ2-1 | TRBD2
TGTGCCAGCAGTTTAGGAGGGATTAATGAAAAACTGTTTTTT | CASSLGGINEKLFF | TRBV27 | - | TRBJ1-4 | -
TGTGCCAGCAGCAAACAGACCCTTCTCCCCGGGGAGCTGTTTTTT | CASSKQTLLPGELFF | TRBV4-2 | - | TRBJ2-2 | -
TGTGCCAGCAGTTACGGACAGCCCGGCGGGGAGCTGTTTTTT | CASSYGQPGGELFF | TRBV6-2/TRBV6-3 | few | TRBJ2-2 | -
TGTGCCAGCAGCTTAGATTGGCAGGCGAACACCGGGGAGCTGTTTTTT | CASSLDWQANTGELFF | TRBV7-6 | many | TRBJ2-2 | -
TGTGCCAGCATGGATAACTATGGCTACACCTTC | CASMDNYGYTF | TRBV6-6 | few | TRBJ1-2 | -
TGTGCCAGCCTTCCTGGGGGGGGGAACACTGAAGCTTTCTTT | CASLPGGGNTEAFF | TRBV27 | - | TRBJ1-1 | -
TGTGCCAGCAGCCATACGCCGGGACTAGCGAGATACTTGAACACCGGGGAGCTGTTTTTT | CASSHTPGLARYLNTGELFF | TRBV7-9 | few | TRBJ2-2 | TRBD2
TGTGCCAGCAGCTTAGCGCTGGGGGCGCGAGAGACCCAGTACTTC | CASSLALGARETQYF | TRBV7-8 | few | TRBJ2-5 | -
TGTGCCAGCAGTTGGGGACTAGCGGGGGCCGACAGCACAGATACGCAGTATTTT | CASSWGLAGADSTDTQYF | TRBV27 | - | TRBJ2-3 | TRBD2
TGTGCCAGCAGTTTCCAACTAGCGGGGCTTTACAATGAGCAGTTCTTC | CASSFQLAGLYNEQFF | TRBV6-2/TRBV6-3 | few | TRBJ2-1 | TRBD2
TGTGCCAGCAGGAGAAGTAGCGGGGGACCCACAGATACGCAGTATTTT | CASRRSSGGPTDTQYF | TRBV12-3/TRBV12-4 | many | TRBJ2-3 | TRBD2
TGTGCCAGGGAGGTGGAGGGCACTGAAGCTTTCTTT | CAREVEGTEAFF | TRBV2 | - | TRBJ1-1 | -
TGTGCCACCAGCAGAGTACGATCACCCCTCCACTTT | CATSRVRSPLHF | TRBV15 | - | TRBJ1-6 | -
TGTGCCAGCAGCTCCTTGATCGGGACAGGTTTATACTATGGCTACACCTTC | CASSSLIGTGLYYGYTF | TRBV7-2 | few | TRBJ1-2 | TRBD1
TGTGCCATCAGGACAGGGGGTATTAGGAACTATGGCTACACCTTC | CAIRTGGIRNYGYTF | TRBV10-3 | few | TRBJ1-2 | TRBD1
TGTGCCAGCAGTTACGGAGCTAGCGGGGAATTTGGGACCCAGTACTTC | CASSYGASGEFGTQYF | TRBV6-6 | - | TRBJ2-5 | TRBD2
TGTGCCAGCAGCTTATTGGGGGAGCTAGATACGCAGTATTTT | CASSLLGELDTQYF | TRBV7-3 | few | TRBJ2-3 | -
TGTGCCAGCAGCCCGGGGGAGCGCCAATACTACAATGAGCAGTTCTTC | CASSPGERQYYNEQFF | TRBV3-1 | once | TRBJ2-1 | -
TGCAGTGCTAGAGATCTTGCTCCAGGGTCCGGGAGGCGCTCCTATAATTCACCCCTCCACTTT | CSARDLAPGSGRRSYNSPLHF | TRBV20-1 | once | TRBJ1-6 | -
TGTGCCAGTAGTGGAAGGGGGACCAGCAATCAGCCCCAGCATTTT | CASSGRGTSNQPQHF | TRBV19 | - | TRBJ1-5 | -
TGTGCCAGCAGCTTTGACGAGCGCAAAAACTATGGCTACACCTTC | CASSFDERKNYGYTF | TRBV7-9 | few | TRBJ1-2 | -
TGTGCCAGTAGTCGACGGGGTTCTAATGAAAAACTGTTTTTT | CASSRRGSNEKLFF | TRBV6-1 | few | TRBJ1-4 | -
TGCAGTGCTGAAAGCCGGGGGGGCCCTATAGAACCTTGGGAGACCCAGTACTTC | CSAESRGGPIEPWETQYF | TRBV20-1 | - | TRBJ2-5 | TRBD2
TGTGCCATCATGGGGCATTCCATGAACACTGAAGCTTTCTTT | CAIMGHSMNTEAFF | TRBV10-3 | - | TRBJ1-1 | -
TGTGCCAGCAGCGACGGGCCGGCTAATCAGCCCCAGCATTTT | CASSDGPANQPQHF | TRBV9 | few | TRBJ1-5 | -
TGTGCCAGCAGTTTAGGCGGCTATAGCAATCAGCCCCAGCATTTT | CASSLGGYSNQPQHF | TRBV7-2 | many | TRBJ1-5 | -
TGTGCCAGCAGGCAGGGACTCTCTACCGGGGAGCTGTTTTTT | CASRQGLSTGELFF | TRBV7-4 | - | TRBJ2-2 | -
TGTGCCAGCAAGGGGGACGAGCAGCCCCAGCATTTT | CASKGDEQPQHF | TRBV27 | - | TRBJ1-5 | -
TGTGCCAGTAGTCCAATCGAGCGGGGGGCCACAGATACGCAGTATTTT | CASSPIERGATDTQYF | TRBV19 | - | TRBJ2-3 | TRBD2
TGTGCCACCAGTGAGTTTGGGGTACAAGAGACCCAGTACTTC | CATSEFGVQETQYF | TRBV24-1 | few | TRBJ2-5 | -